What follows are 14 T cell receptor beta chains derived from one specimen sequenced in a study of blood T cells in healthy people across ages. For the second PCR, which ran for roughly 7 to 11 cycles, a sample-barcoded 5' primer and a J-beta primer mix were used. TCRdb re-called the 5' RACE reads with MiXCR, one entry per CDR3 protein. Here the sample spans about 1.8 million distinct CDR3 sequences, around 48% being singletons. Sequenced: blood. The receptor set was obtained from a woman between 40 and 55 years old in good health.

The chain carries TRBV7-9 and TRBJ2-1; tentative D call: TRBD2 (6 bases). This CDR3 has 15 residues. CDR1 and CDR2 from the germline V gene are SEHNR and FQNEAQ (reference sequence). Trimming left V 1 base short and J 6 bases short, with 13 bases between. CDR3 sequence (DNA): TGTGCCAGCAGCTTAGGCCCGGGGGTTCTCAATGAGCAGTTCTTC. It codes for CASSLGPGVLNEQFF. Drawing the rest from reference TRBV7-9 and TRBJ2-1, the complete variable domain is DTGVSQNPRHKITKRGQNVTFRCDPISEHNRLYWYRQTLGQGPEFLTYFQNEAQLEKSRLLSDRFSAERPKGSFSTLEIQRTEQGDSAMYLCASSLGPGVLNEQFFGPGTRLTVL.

The chain recombines TRBV20-1 with TRBJ1-2; D unresolved. Trimming stripped 5 bases from V and 5 bases from J, with 12 bases between. The CDR3 consists of 12 residues. Germline V gene data show CDR1 as DFQATT and CDR2 as SNEGSKA (reference sequence). The CDR3 loop is CSAQTSDYGYTF. CDR3 coding DNA: TGCAGTGCTCAGACCAGTGATTATGGCTACACCTTC.

The chain is built from TRBV20-1 and TRBJ2-1; D is unresolved. This CDR3 spans 15 amino acids. Germline lookup yields CDR1 DFQATT and CDR2 SNEGSKA (reference sequence). The V and J ends lost 1 base and 6 bases respectively, with 16 bases between them. In DNA form, the CDR3 reads TGCAGTGCTAGAGTCCCTAGTGGGGTCTTCAATGAGCAGTTCTTC. Amino acid sequence: CSARVPSGVFNEQFF.

The chain carries TRBV27 and TRBJ2-5, with TRBD2 identical over 11 bases. Germline lookup yields CDR1 MNHEY and CDR2 SMNVEV (reference sequence). V lost 5 bases and J lost 1; bases outside the gene matches: 9. This CDR3 is 17 amino acids long. This CDR3 reads CASSRSLAGVSQETQYF. The CDR3 DNA sequence: TGTGCCAGCAGTCGCTCACTAGCGGGGGTTTCCCAAGAGACCCAGTACTTC.

Remarks on this clonotype: The germline gene is not matched at one end of the junction; a read error may be the cause. This chain's CDR3 is CSARGGLAGATDTQYF. In nucleotides, the CDR3 is TGCAGTGCCAGAGGGGGGCTAGCGGGGGCCACAGATACGCAGTATTTT. The chain uses TRBV20-1 and TRBJ2-3, with 10 bases aligning to TRBD2. CDR1 DFQATT and CDR2 SNEGSKA come from the germline V gene (reference sequence). The CDR3 loop spans 16 amino acids.

Of note for this clonotype: One junction end disagrees with the germline gene, perhaps due to a read error. The chain links TRBV7-2 to TRBJ2-3, with 7 bases that match TRBD2. Per germline, CDR1 SGHTA and CDR2 FQGNSA. The CDR3 is made up of 15 amino acids. CDR3 nucleotides: TGTGCGAGCAGCTTAGTCGGGACTAACACAGATACGGAGTATTTT. This gives the protein CASSLVGTNTDTEYF.

The rearrangement links TRBV20-1 to TRBJ2-3, with 9 bases fitting TRBD2. CDR1 is DFQATT and CDR2 is SNEGSKA in the germline V gene (reference sequence). This CDR3 has 15 residues. Losses at the gene ends were 6 bases for V and 2 bases for J; bases not matched to a gene: 9. The CDR3 DNA follows: TGCAGTGCCGAACGTGGCGGGGGGGCCACAGATACGCAGTATTTT. Translated: CSAERGGGATDTQYF.

The chain couples TRBV7-9 to TRBJ1-5, with 7 bases aligning to TRBD1. This CDR3 contains 17 residues. V lost 1 base to trimming and J lost 1 base; unmatched junction nucleotides: 7. From germline, CDR1 is SEHNR and CDR2 FQNEAQ (reference sequence). DNA of the CDR3: TGTGCCAGCAGCTTAGGGTGGACAGGACAGAGCAATCAGCCCCAGCATTTT. It yields the protein CASSLGWTGQSNQPQHF.

The V and J genes are TRBV12-3 or TRBV12-4 and TRBJ1-3, with 7 bases identical to TRBD1. CDR3 size: 18 residues. V was pared by 5 bases and J by 0 bases, with 13 bases of the junction left unmatched. The CDR3 loop reads CASSHKGQIRTSGNTIYF. The CDR3, as DNA: TGTGCCAGCAGTCACAAGGGACAGATCCGGACCTCTGGAAACACCATATATTTT.

This clonotype showed up just once. The rearrangement links TRBV27 to TRBJ2-1; 7 bases are a match to TRBD2. The V gene end was trimmed by 2 bases and the J gene end by 9 bases; junction bases not matched to a gene: 13. The CDR3 totals 16 residues. CDR1 MNHEY and CDR2 SMNVEV come from the germline V gene (reference sequence). CDR3 in amino acids: CASSLSSSGPRGEQFF. The CDR3 DNA follows: TGTGCCAGCAGTTTAAGTTCTAGCGGTCCTAGGGGTGAGCAGTTCTTC.

This clonotype was detected only a few times. The CDR3 loop is CASSVDGGGTYNEQFF. CDR3 DNA: TGTGCCAGCAGCGTAGATGGGGGGGGGACCTACAATGAGCAGTTCTTC. The J gene is TRBJ2-1, the V gene TRBV9; TRBD2 aligns across 7 bases. The CDR3 has 16 amino acids. Germline values: CDR1 SGDLS, CDR2 YYNGEE. V was clipped by 0 bases and J by 2 bases; unmatched bases: 5.

The CDR3 loop is CASSLSAGLSTDTQYF. CDR3 sequence (DNA): TGTGCCAGCAGCTTAAGCGCAGGGTTAAGCACAGATACGCAGTATTTT. The rearrangement uses TRBV7-2 and TRBJ2-3; D is possibly TRBD1 (5 bases). This CDR3 has 16 amino acids. Germline V CDR1 and CDR2: SGHTA, FQGNSA. V was trimmed by 2 bases and J by 0 bases, leaving 12 bases between them.

The J gene is TRBJ1-5, the V gene TRBV4-3; maybe TRBD1 (5 bases). This CDR3 spans 16 amino acids. Trimming cost V 0 bases and J 0 bases, with 9 bases left between them. Per the germline V gene, CDR1 is LGHNA and CDR2 is YSLEER. CDR3 DNA sequence: TGCGCCAGCAGCCAAGATTTAGGGGCTAGCAATCAGCCCCAGCATTTT. It is translated as CASSQDLGASNQPQHF.

J is TRBJ1-6 and V is TRBV4-3; D uncertain. This CDR3 is built from 14 residues. CDR1 LGHNA and CDR2 YSLEER come from the germline V gene. Trimming cost V 0 bases and J 9 bases, with 9 bases left between them. The CDR3 sequence is CASSQDWEGSPLHF. The CDR3 nucleotides are TGCGCCAGCAGCCAAGATTGGGAGGGTTCACCCCTCCACTTT.